Sequencing of this T cell receptor beta chain was carried out in a study of blood T cell repertoires in COVID-19. Turning to the study itself: The United States, Italy and Spain were the sources of the acute and convalescent COVID-19 samples.

This clone was detected once. Germline values: CDR1 SEHNR, CDR2 FQNEAQ (reference sequence). Trimming removed 4 bases at V and 0 bases at J, with 16 bases between. This CDR3 is 17 amino acids long. As handled by the study authors: Nucleated cell counts were estimated from reference gene primer amplification. The protocol was immunoSEQ multiplex PCR, while the TCRdb copy is restricted to in-frame clones and leaves out a portion. The D gene and trimming were derived from the DNA, and the V and J assignments and clone size from that table. The data show 270,000 or so clones, approximately 90% seen once. The V and J genes are TRBV7-9 and TRBJ2-1; D is perhaps TRBD1 (7 bases). The TCR was taken from a woman aged 40 to 55 with acute COVID-19. Source material: PBMCs or T cells enriched from blood (not recorded which). Here the CDR3 reads CASSSAGGTDSYNEQFF. DNA of the CDR3: TGTGCCAGCAGCTCCGCAGGGGGGACCGACTCCTACAATGAGCAGTTCTTC.